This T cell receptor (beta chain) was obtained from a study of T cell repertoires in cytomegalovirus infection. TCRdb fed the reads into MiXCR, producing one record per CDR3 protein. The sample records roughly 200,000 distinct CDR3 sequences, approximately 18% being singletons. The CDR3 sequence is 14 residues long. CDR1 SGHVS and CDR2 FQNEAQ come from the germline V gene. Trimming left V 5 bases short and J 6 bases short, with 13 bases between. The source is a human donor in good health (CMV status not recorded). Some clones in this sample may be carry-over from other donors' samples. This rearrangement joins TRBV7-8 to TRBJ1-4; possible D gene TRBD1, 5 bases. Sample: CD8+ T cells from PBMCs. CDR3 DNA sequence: TGTGCCAGCAGCCCAGACCGGGGACATGAAAAACTGTTTTTT. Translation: CASSPDRGHEKLFF.